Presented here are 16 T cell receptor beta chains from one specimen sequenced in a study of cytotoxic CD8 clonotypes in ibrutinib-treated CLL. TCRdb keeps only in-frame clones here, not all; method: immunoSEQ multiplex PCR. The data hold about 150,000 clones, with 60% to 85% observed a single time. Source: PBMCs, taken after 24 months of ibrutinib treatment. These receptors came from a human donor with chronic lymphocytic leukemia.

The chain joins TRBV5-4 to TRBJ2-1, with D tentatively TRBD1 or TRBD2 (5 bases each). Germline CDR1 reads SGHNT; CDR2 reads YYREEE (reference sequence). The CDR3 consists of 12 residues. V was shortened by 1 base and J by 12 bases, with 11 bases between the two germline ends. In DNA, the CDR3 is TGTGCCAGCAGCTTGCGGGGCGAGGGGCAGTTCTTC. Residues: CASSLRGEGQFF.

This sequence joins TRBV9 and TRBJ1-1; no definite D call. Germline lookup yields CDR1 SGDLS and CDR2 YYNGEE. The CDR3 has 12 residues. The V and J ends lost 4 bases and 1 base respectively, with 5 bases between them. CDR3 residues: CASSTRNTEAFF. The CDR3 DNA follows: TGTGCCAGCAGCACAAGGAACACTGAAGCTTTCTTT.

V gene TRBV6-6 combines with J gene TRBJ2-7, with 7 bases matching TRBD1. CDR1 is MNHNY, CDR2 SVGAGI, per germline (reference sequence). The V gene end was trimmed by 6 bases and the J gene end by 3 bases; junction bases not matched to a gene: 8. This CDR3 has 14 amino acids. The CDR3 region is CASSLSGTVYEQYF. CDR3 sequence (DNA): TGTGCCAGCAGCCTTTCCGGGACAGTCTACGAGCAGTACTTC.

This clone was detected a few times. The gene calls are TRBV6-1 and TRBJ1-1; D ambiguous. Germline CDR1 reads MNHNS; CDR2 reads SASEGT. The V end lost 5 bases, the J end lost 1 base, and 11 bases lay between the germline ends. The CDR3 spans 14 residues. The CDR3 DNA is TGTGCCAGCAGTTCCAGACCGGGGAACACTGAAGCTTTCTTT. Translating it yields CASSSRPGNTEAFF.

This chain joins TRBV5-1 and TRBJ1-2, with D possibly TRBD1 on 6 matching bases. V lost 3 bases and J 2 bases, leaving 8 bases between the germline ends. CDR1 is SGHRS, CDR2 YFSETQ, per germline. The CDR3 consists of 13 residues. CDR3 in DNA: TGCGCCAGCAGCTCGACAGGAAACTATGGCTACACCTTC. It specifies CASSSTGNYGYTF.

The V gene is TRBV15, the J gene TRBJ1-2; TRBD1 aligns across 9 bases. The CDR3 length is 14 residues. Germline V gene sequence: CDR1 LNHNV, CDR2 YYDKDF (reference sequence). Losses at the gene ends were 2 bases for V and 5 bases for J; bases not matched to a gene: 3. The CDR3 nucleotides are TGTGCCACCAGCAGACCGGGGACAGGGTATGGCTACACCTTC. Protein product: CATSRPGTGYGYTF. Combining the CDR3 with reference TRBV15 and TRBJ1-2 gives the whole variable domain DAMVIQNPRYQVTQFGKPVTLSCSQTLNHNVMYWYQQKSSQAPKLLFHYYDKDFNNEADTPDNFQSRRPNTSFCFLDIRSPGLGDTAMYLCATSRPGTGYGYTFGSGTRLTVV.

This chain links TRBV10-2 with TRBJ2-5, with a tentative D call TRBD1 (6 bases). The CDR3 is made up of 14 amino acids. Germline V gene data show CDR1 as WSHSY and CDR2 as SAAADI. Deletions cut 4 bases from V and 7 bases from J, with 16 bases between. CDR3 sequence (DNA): TGCGCCAGCAGTGTGGCAGGGGCCAAGGGGACCCAGTACTTC. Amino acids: CASSVAGAKGTQYF.

This chain's CDR3 is CASSEQGAYNSPLHF. In DNA, the CDR3 is TGTGCCAGCAGTGAACAGGGGGCCTATAATTCACCCCTCCACTTT. The chain is built from TRBV2 and TRBJ1-6; 7 bases map to TRBD1. The germline V gene encodes CDR1 SNHLY and CDR2 FYNNEI. CDR3 length equals 15 residues. V shed 2 bases and J 2 bases; nucleotides not matched to a gene: 0. The whole variable domain, remainder taken from reference TRBV2 and TRBJ1-6, is EPEVTQTPSHQVTQMGQEVILRCVPISNHLYFYWYRQILGQKVEFLVSFYNNEISEKSEIFDDQFSVERPDGSNFTLKIRSTKLEDSAMYFCASSEQGAYNSPLHFGNGTRLTVT.

The CDR3 sequence is CASTYERGDTQYF. The CDR3 nucleotides are TGTGCCAGCACCTATGAGCGGGGAGATACGCAGTATTTT. The chain uses TRBV5-6 and TRBJ2-3; 7 positions match TRBD2. The CDR3 sequence is 13 residues long. Per germline, CDR1 SGHDT and CDR2 YYEEEE. The ends lost 6 bases at V and 5 bases at J; junction bases unmatched: 6.

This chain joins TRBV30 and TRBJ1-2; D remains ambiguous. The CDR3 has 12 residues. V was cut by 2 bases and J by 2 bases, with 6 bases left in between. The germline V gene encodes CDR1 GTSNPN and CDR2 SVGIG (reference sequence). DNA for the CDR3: TGTGCCTGGAGTTCGGGCAACTATGGCTACACCTTC. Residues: CAWSSGNYGYTF.

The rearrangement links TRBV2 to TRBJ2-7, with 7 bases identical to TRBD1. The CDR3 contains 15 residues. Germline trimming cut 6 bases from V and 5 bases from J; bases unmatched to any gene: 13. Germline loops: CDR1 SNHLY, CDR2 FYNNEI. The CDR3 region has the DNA TGTGCCAGCAGGGGGCCGGGACAGACGAGCCACGAGCAGTACTTC. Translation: CASRGPGQTSHEQYF. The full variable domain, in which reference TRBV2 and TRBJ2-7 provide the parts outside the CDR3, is EPEVTQTPSHQVTQMGQEVILRCVPISNHLYFYWYRQILGQKVEFLVSFYNNEISEKSEIFDDQFSVERPDGSNFTLKIRSTKLEDSAMYFCASRGPGQTSHEQYFGPGTRLTVT.

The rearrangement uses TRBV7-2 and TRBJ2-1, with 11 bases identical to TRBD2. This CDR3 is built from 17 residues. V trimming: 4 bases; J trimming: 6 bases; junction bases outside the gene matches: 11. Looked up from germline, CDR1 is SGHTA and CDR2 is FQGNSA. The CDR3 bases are TGTGCCAGCAGCTCGACCAGACTAGCGGGAACCATCAATGAGCAGTTCTTC. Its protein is CASSSTRLAGTINEQFF.

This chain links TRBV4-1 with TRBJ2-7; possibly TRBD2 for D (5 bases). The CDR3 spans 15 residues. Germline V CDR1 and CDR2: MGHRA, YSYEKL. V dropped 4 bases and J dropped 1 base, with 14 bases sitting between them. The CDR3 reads CASSPRDYVSYEQYF. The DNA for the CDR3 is TGCGCCAGCAGCCCTAGAGACTACGTATCCTACGAGCAGTACTTC.

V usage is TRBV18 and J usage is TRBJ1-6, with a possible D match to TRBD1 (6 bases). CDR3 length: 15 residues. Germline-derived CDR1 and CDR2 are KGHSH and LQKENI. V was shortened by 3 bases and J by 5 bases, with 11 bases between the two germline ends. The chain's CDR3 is CASSPPGQNNSPLHF. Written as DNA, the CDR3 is TGTGCCAGCTCACCCCCCGGACAGAATAATTCACCCCTCCACTTT. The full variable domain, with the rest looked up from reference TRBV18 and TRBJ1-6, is NAGVMQNPRHLVRRRGQEARLRCSPMKGHSHVYWYRQLPEEGLKFMVYLQKENIIDESGMPKERFSAEFPKEGPSILRIQQVVRGDSAAYFCASSPPGQNNSPLHFGNGTRLTVT.

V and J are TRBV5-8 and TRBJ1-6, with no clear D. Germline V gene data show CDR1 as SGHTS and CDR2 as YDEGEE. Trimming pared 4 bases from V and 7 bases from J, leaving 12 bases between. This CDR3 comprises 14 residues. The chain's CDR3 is CASSPPGPNSPLHF. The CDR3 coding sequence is TGTGCCAGCAGCCCCCCGGGCCCGAATTCACCCCTCCACTTT.

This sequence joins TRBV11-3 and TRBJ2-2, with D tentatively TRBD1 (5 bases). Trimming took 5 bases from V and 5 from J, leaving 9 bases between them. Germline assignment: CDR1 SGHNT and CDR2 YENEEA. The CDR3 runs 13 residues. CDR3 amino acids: CASSRTQTGELFF. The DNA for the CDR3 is TGTGCCAGCAGCCGGACACAAACCGGGGAGCTGTTTTTT.